Each of the 4 T cell receptor beta chains below was sequenced from the same sample in a study of T-cell memory formation after mild COVID-19. Each CDR3 protein is one row after TCRdb ran MiXCR on the 5' RACE reads. The sample has roughly 400,000 distinct CDR3 sequences, more than 20% seen once. Material for sequencing was PBMCs or a T cell subset sorted from them (not recorded which). The receptors were sampled from an adult woman who had mild COVID-19 (a few samples of this study predate the infection). Cell type and time point are not known.

This chain uses TRBV3-1 with TRBJ2-7, with a tentative D call TRBD1 (6 bases). The CDR3 has 16 amino acids. Trimming shortened V by 0 bases and J by 4 bases, and 16 bases separated the two germline ends. Germline V gene data show CDR1 as LGHDT and CDR2 as YNNKEL (reference sequence). The CDR3 protein is CASSQDTTGMYYEQYF. CDR3 coding DNA: TGTGCCAGCAGCCAAGATACCACAGGGATGTATTACGAGCAGTACTTC.

The genes are TRBV24-1 and TRBJ2-5, with 10 positions matching TRBD2. Losses at the gene ends were 1 base for V and 0 bases for J; bases not matched to a gene: 4. The CDR3 covers 17 residues. Germline values: CDR1 KGHDR, CDR2 SFDVKD. CDR3 protein: CATSDFELAGNQETQYF. The CDR3 DNA reads as TGTGCCACCAGTGATTTCGAACTAGCGGGGAACCAAGAGACCCAGTACTTC.

This clonotype has a count of ten or more. The CDR3 DNA is TGCGCCAGCAGCTTGGCCGGTAGCAGCGGTCTCCATGAGCAGTTCTTC. This translates into CASSLAGSSGLHEQFF. This rearrangement joins TRBV5-1 to TRBJ2-1; D might be TRBD2 (5 bases). The V end was cut by 0 bases, the J end by 8 bases, with 18 bases between. This CDR3 spans 16 amino acids. Germline CDR1 SGHRS, CDR2 YFSETQ.

Notes on this clonotype: A much larger clone is a single base away; this may be a read error. The CDR3 DNA sequence: TGTGCCAGCAGCCCAGACAGCTTCAACACTGAAGCTTTCTTT. This translates into CASSPDSFNTEAFF. This sequence joins TRBV6-4 and TRBJ1-1; tentative D call: TRBD1 (5 bases). Per germline, CDR1 MRHNA and CDR2 SNTAGT. The CDR3 runs to 14 residues. V shed 6 bases and J shed 2 bases, with 13 bases lying between them.